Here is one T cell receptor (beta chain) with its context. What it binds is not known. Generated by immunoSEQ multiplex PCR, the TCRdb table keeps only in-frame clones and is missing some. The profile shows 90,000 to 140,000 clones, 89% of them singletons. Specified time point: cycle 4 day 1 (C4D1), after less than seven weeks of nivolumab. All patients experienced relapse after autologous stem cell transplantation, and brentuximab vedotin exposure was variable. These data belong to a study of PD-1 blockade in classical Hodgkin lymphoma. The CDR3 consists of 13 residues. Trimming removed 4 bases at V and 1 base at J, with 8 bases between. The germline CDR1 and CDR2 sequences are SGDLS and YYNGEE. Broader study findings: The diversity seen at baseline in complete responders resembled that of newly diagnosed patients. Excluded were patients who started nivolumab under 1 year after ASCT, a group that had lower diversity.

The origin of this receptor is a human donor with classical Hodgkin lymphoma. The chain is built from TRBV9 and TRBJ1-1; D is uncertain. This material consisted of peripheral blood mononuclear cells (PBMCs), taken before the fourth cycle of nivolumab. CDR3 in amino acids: CASSTGENTEAFF. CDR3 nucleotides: TGTGCCAGCAGCACGGGAGAGAACACTGAAGCTTTCTTT.